The T cell receptor (beta chain) described here comes from a study of blood T cell repertoires in COVID-19. Study background: Sources were T cells, B-cell-depleted T cells, or PBMCs; the material itself was cDNA or gDNA.

The CDR3 is made up of 13 amino acids. Unmatched junction bases numbered 8, after V lost 6 bases and J lost 7 bases. The germline CDR1 and CDR2 sequences are SGHTA and FQGNSA. The authors' processing: How many nucleated cells were present was estimated from reference gene primer amplification. Libraries were prepared by immunoSEQ multiplex PCR; TCRdb keeps only in-frame clonotypes and omits some of them. That table supplies the V and J calls and clone size; D and trimming were determined from the DNA. The sample has more than 300,000 clones; about 82% are singletons. Sequencing input: peripheral blood. This clonotype originated in a woman between 50 and 59 years old with acute or convalescent COVID-19. The chain couples TRBV7-2 to TRBJ2-7; 8 bases align to TRBD2. CDR3: CASRSGSLREQYF. The CDR3 DNA sequence: TGTGCCAGCAGGAGCGGGAGCTTAAGGGAGCAGTACTTC.